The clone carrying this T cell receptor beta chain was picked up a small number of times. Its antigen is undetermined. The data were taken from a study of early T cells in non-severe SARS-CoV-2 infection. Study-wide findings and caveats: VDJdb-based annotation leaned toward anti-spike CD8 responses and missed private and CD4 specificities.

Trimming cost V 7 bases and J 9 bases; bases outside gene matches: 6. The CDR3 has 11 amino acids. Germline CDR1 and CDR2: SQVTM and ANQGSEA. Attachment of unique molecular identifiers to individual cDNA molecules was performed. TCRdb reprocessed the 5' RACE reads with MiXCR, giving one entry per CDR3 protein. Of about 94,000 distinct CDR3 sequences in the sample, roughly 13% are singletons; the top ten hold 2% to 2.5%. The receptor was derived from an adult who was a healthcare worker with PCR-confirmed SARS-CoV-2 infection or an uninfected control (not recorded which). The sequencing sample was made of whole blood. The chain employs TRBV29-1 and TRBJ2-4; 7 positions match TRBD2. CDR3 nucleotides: TGCAGCGCCCGTGGGGAGGGCATTCAGTACTTC. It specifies CSARGEGIQYF.